The present T cell receptor (beta chain) was sequenced within a study of blood T cell repertoires in COVID-19. Study in general: Acute and convalescent COVID-19 samples came from the United States, Italy and Spain. T cells, B-cell-depleted T cells, or PBMCs supplied cDNA or gDNA.

This clone has just one count. In the original analysis: Estimation of nucleated cell counts relied on the amplification of reference gene primers. This table comes from immunoSEQ multiplex PCR, and its TCRdb copy is limited to in-frame clones, with some not included. V and J calls and clone size are given by that table; D and trimming were obtained from the DNA. The table has almost 50,000 clones, less than 80% seen once; the top ten hold 20% to 30%. The V segment lost 2 bases and the J segment 3 bases; nucleotides outside the gene matches: 7. The germline V gene encodes CDR1 SGHTA and CDR2 FQGNSA. CDR3 length: 15 residues.

This receptor was obtained from a man between 65 and 79 years old with acute or convalescent COVID-19. Source material: peripheral blood. This chain uses TRBV7-2 with TRBJ2-7, with 7 nucleotides matching TRBD2. CDR3 in DNA: TGTGCCAGCAGCTTATTACGCGGGAGTATCTACGAGCAGTACTTC. This sequence encodes CASSLLRGSIYEQYF.